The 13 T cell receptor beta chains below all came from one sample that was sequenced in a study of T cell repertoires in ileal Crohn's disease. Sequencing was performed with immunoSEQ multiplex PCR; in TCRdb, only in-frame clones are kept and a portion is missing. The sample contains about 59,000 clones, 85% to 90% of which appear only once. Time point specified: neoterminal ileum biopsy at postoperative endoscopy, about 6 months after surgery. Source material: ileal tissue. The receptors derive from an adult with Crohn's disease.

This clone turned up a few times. The CDR3 region has the DNA TGTGCCAGCAGTGGTAGACTGAGGAACACCGGGGAGCTGTTTTTT. The encoded protein is CASSGRLRNTGELFF. The V and J genes are TRBV2 and TRBJ2-2; D is undetermined. This CDR3 spans 15 amino acids. In germline, CDR1 is SNHLY, CDR2 FYNNEI. V dropped 4 bases and J dropped 1 base, with 10 bases sitting between them.

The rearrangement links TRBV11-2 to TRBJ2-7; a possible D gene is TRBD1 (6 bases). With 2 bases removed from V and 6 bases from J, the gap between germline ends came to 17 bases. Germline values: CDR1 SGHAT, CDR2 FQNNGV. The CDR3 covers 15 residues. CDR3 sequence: CASSLTNRVGIEQYV. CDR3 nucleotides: TGTGCCAGCAGCTTAACGAACAGGGTAGGGATCGAGCAGTACGTC.

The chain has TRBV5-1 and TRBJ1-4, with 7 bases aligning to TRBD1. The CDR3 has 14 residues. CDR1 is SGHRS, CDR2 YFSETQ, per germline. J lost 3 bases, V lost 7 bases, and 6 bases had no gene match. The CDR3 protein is CASGKGQPNEKLFF. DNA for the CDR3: TGCGCCAGCGGGAAGGGACAGCCTAATGAAAAACTGTTTTTT.

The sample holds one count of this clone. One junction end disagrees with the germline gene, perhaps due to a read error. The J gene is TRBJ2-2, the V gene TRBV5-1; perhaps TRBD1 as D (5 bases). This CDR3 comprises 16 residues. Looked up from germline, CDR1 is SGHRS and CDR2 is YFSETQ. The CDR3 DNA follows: TGCGCCAGCAGCTTGGATCTGGGGCGCAACAACGGGGAGCTGTTTTTT. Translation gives CASSLDLGRNNGELFF.

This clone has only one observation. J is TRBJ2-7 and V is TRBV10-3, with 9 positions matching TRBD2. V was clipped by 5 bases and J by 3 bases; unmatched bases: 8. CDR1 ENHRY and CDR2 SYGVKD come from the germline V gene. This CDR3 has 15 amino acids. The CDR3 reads CAISSAGGLLYEQYF. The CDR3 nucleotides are TGTGCCATCAGTTCAGCGGGAGGTCTTCTCTACGAGCAGTACTTC.

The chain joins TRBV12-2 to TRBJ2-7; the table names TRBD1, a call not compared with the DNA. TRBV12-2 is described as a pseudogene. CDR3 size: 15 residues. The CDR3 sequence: CASRRDRGVSYEQYV. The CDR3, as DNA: TGTGCAAGTCGCCGGGACAGGGGTGTATCCTACGAGCAGTACGTC.

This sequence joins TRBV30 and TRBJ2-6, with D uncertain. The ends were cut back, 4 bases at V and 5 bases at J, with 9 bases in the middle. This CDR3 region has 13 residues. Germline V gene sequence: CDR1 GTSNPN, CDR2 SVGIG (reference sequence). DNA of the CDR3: TGTGCCTGGATAGATTTATGGGCCAACGTCCTGACTTTC. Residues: CAWIDLWANVLTF.

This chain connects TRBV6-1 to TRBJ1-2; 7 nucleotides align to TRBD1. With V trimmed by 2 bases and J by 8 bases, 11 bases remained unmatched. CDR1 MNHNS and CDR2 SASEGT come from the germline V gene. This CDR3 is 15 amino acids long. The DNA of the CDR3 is TGTGCCAGCAGTGAAATGACGGGACAGTCGTCGGGCTACACCTTC. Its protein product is CASSEMTGQSSGYTF.

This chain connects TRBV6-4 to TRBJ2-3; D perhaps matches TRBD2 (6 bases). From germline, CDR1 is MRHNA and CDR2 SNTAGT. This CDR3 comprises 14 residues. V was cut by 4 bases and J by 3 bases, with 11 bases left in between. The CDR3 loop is CASSAGGRTDTQYF. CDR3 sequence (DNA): TGTGCCAGCAGTGCCGGGGGTAGGACAGATACGCAGTATTTT.

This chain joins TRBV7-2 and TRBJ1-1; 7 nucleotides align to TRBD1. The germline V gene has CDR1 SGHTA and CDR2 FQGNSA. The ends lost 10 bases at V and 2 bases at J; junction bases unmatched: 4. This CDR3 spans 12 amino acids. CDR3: CAINRGNTEAFF. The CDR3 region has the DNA TGTGCCATAAACAGGGGAAACACTGAAGCTTTCTTT.

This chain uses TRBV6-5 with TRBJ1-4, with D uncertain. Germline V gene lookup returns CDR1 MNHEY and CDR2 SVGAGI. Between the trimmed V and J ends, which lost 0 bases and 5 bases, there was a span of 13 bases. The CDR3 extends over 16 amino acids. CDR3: CASSYSKLSVNEKLFF. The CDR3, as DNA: TGTGCCAGCAGTTACTCGAAACTATCGGTAAATGAAAAACTGTTTTTT.

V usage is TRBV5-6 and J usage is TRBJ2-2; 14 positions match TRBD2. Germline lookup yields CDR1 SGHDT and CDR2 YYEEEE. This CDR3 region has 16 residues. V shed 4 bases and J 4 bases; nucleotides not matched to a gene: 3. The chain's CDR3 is CASSGLAGGSTGELFF. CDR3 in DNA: TGTGCCAGCAGCGGACTAGCGGGAGGTTCCACCGGGGAGCTGTTTTTT.

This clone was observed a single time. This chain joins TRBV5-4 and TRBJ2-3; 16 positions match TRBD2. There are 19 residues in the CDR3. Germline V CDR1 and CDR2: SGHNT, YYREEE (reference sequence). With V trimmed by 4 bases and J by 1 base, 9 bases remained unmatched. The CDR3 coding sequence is TGTGCCAGCAGCCGCCTCGGGACTAGCGGGGGGGTTGGCACAGATACGCAGTATTTT. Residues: CASSRLGTSGGVGTDTQYF.